The next 19 T cell receptor beta chains were all read from a single sample in a study of metastatic and nonmetastatic thyroid tumors (dated by TCRdb to 2020 to 2022). No patient had received any treatment before thyroid surgery. Library method: PCR. The instrument given in TCRdb is Illumina HiSeq 4000. TCRdb cleaned the public reads at Q25 with fastp, built clones with MiXCR and kept in-frame beta chains. The sample table lists about 69,000 clones, 14% of them with a count of one. Over 6.5% of the sample belongs to the ten largest clones. Sequencing was done on a sample of blood. The source of these receptors is a male donor with papillary thyroid cancer or a benign thyroid nodule (not recorded which). Some clones in this sample may be carry-over from other donors' samples.

This clone was observed a handful of times. The rearrangement joins TRBV6-5 to TRBJ2-2, with D perhaps assigned TRBD1 or TRBD2 (6 bases each). Germline V gene lookup returns CDR1 MNHEY and CDR2 SVGAGI. CDR3 length: 17 amino acids. With 5 bases removed from V and 2 bases from J, the gap between germline ends came to 18 bases. DNA for the CDR3: TGTGCCAGCAGTAACGACCCGGGGGCACTAAACACCGGGGAGCTGTTTTTT. Its protein is CASSNDPGALNTGELFF.

At least ten counts were recorded for this clone. The rearrangement uses TRBV19 and TRBJ2-5; 7 nucleotides agree with TRBD2. Per germline, CDR1 LNHDA and CDR2 SQIVND (reference sequence). This CDR3 has 17 amino acids. Germline trimming cut 0 bases from V and 5 bases from J; bases unmatched to any gene: 12. CDR3 residues: CASSIDTGTTFLETQYF. The DNA for the CDR3 is TGTGCCAGTAGTATAGATACCGGGACTACATTTTTGGAGACCCAGTACTTC.

This clone came up many times. The rearrangement links TRBV2 to TRBJ1-2; D is unclear. Germline V gives CDR1 SNHLY, CDR2 FYNNEI. This CDR3 is built from 13 residues. Trimming removed 4 bases from V and 6 bases from J, with 12 bases in between. The CDR3 protein is CASSVDWANGYTF. The DNA for the CDR3 is TGTGCCAGCAGTGTCGACTGGGCCAATGGCTACACCTTC.

Ten or more counts support this clone. This chain uses TRBV5-1 with TRBJ2-3, with 10 bases matching TRBD1. V was pared by 4 bases and J by 5 bases, with 7 bases of the junction left unmatched. Germline loops: CDR1 SGHRS, CDR2 YFSETQ. This CDR3 has 15 amino acids. The CDR3 sequence: CASSRRDRGGDTQYF. The CDR3 DNA reads TGCGCCAGCAGCAGGAGGGACAGGGGCGGAGATACGCAGTATTTT. The full variable domain, its missing parts supplied by reference TRBV5-1 and TRBJ2-3, is KAGVTQTPRYLIKTRGQQVTLSCSPISGHRSVSWYQQTPGQGLQFLFEYFSETQRNKGNFPGRFSGRQFSNSRSEMNVSTLELGDSALYLCASSRRDRGGDTQYFGPGTRLTVL.

This clone was recorded at least ten times. The chain links TRBV7-2 to TRBJ2-5; TRBD1 might be the D (6 bases). CDR3 length: 14 residues. The V end lost 5 bases, the J end lost 5 bases, and 15 bases lay between the germline ends. The V gene's germline CDR1 is SGHTA and CDR2 FQGNSA. CDR3: CASSLTQGRETQYF. CDR3 nucleotide sequence: TGTGCCAGCAGCCTAACACAGGGTAGGGAGACCCAGTACTTC.

This clone was detected many times. This same CDR3 is encoded by further DNA sequences in the sample. The chain carries TRBV6-1 and TRBJ2-4; tentatively, D is TRBD1 (6 bases). V lost 5 bases to trimming and J lost 0 bases, with 17 bases between them. The CDR3 has 17 amino acids. CDR1 is MNHNS and CDR2 is SASEGT in the germline V gene. The CDR3 bases are TGTGCCAGCAGTTTACAAGGGACATTGCTAGCCAAAAACATTCAGTACTTC. Protein sequence: CASSLQGTLLAKNIQYF.

This clone came up many times. The gene calls are TRBV5-4 and TRBJ1-2; possibly TRBD1 for D (5 bases). The germline CDR1 and CDR2 sequences are SGHNT and YYREEE (reference sequence). The CDR3 runs 13 residues. Trimming shortened V by 2 bases and J by 4 bases, and 9 bases separated the two germline ends. The CDR3 nucleotides read TGTGCCAGCAGCTTCATGGGGGGCTATGGCTACACCTTC. This translates into CASSFMGGYGYTF.

This clone was counted at least ten times. V usage is TRBV18 and J usage is TRBJ2-6; D call uncertain. V gave up 4 bases and J gave up 4 bases, with 11 bases separating them. The CDR3 runs 15 residues. Germline values: CDR1 KGHSH, CDR2 LQKENI. CDR3 coding DNA: TGTGCCAGCTCACTAACCGTCGCCGGGGCCAACGTCCTGACTTTC. Its translation is CASSLTVAGANVLTF.

This clone was recorded many times. The chain employs TRBV6-5 and TRBJ2-7; a possible D gene is TRBD1 (7 bases). The CDR3 runs to 16 residues. Trimming removed 0 bases at V and 6 bases at J, with 18 bases between. From germline, CDR1 is MNHEY and CDR2 SVGAGI. CDR3 residues: CASSYSIGPGGGEQYF. Written as DNA, the CDR3 is TGTGCCAGCAGTTACTCGATCGGGCCAGGGGGAGGCGAGCAGTACTTC.

This clone was observed a handful of times. One end of the junction varies from germline; a read error may be responsible. The chain is built from TRBV20-1 and TRBJ2-5; no clear D gene. The V gene's germline CDR1 is DFQATT and CDR2 SNEGSKA (reference sequence). The CDR3 runs to 16 residues. For the CDR3, the DNA is TGCAGTGTTAGAGATATGGCCTCTAGTTCCCAAGAGACCCAGTACTTC. It translates to CSVRDMASSSQETQYF.

The chain carries TRBV2 and TRBJ1-2, with 7 bases lining up with TRBD1. J lost 4 bases, V lost 8 bases, and 4 bases had no gene match. Germline V CDR1 and CDR2: SNHLY, FYNNEI. This CDR3 has 12 amino acids. The CDR3 loop is CASGRTGYGYTF. CDR3 DNA: TGTGCCAGCGGAAGGACAGGCTATGGCTACACCTTC.

CDR3 region: CASSLGPGLGVYEQYF. The CDR3 coding sequence is TGCGCCAGCAGCTTGGGGCCGGGACTAGGCGTCTACGAGCAGTACTTC. The genes are TRBV5-1 and TRBJ2-7; 8 bases line up with TRBD2. Trimming took 0 bases from V and 3 from J; bases not matched to a gene: 8. Per germline, CDR1 SGHRS and CDR2 YFSETQ. This CDR3 is built from 16 residues.

This clone has a handful of counts. A much bigger clone sits one base away, suggesting this may be a read error. This rearrangement joins TRBV15 to TRBJ2-6; 9 positions match TRBD2. Germline CDR1 LNHNV, CDR2 YYDKDF (reference sequence). The CDR3 covers 19 residues. After removal of 3 bases from V and 4 bases from J, the junction contained 13 bases not matched to a gene. CDR3 coding DNA: TGTGCCACCAGCAGGAAAGGACTAGCGTGTCTCTTCGGGGCCAACGTCCTGACTTTC. This encodes CATSRKGLACLFGANVLTF.

The CDR3 coding sequence is TGTGCCAGCAGCCTCCTGGATTGGACAGCCCTTGGAGCAAGATATGGCTACACCTTC. It specifies CASSLLDWTALGARYGYTF. V is TRBV5-6 and J is TRBJ1-2; a weak D match, TRBD1 (6 bases). In germline, CDR1 is SGHDT, CDR2 YYEEEE. V lost 4 bases and J 5 bases, leaving 30 bases between the germline ends. The CDR3 extends over 19 amino acids.

This sequence joins TRBV20-1 and TRBJ1-5; 11 bases align to TRBD1. Germline V gene data show CDR1 as DFQATT and CDR2 as SNEGSKA (reference sequence). V trimming: 1 base; J trimming: 2 bases; junction bases outside the gene matches: 7. This CDR3 spans 17 amino acids. CDR3 bases: TGCAGTGCTAGAGTTGGACAGGGGGCATGTGGCAATCAGCCCCAGCATTTT. Residues: CSARVGQGACGNQPQHF.

The chain uses TRBV6-2 or TRBV6-3 and TRBJ2-7, with 7 bases identical to TRBD1. This CDR3 spans 15 amino acids. Germline V gives CDR1 MNHEY, CDR2 SVGEGT. J gave up 2 bases and V 6 bases, and 10 bases lay outside the gene matches. Written as DNA, the CDR3 is TGTGCCAGCAGCGTAGGGGGCCAGAGAACCTACGAGCAGTACTTC. Protein product: CASSVGGQRTYEQYF.

This clone occurred a few times. This CDR3 reads CAEEPSGRTDTQYF. The CDR3 nucleotides are TGTGCCGAAGAGCCTAGCGGGAGGACAGATACGCAGTATTTT. The chain couples TRBV10-3 to TRBJ2-3; 11 bases align to TRBD2. The germline V gene encodes CDR1 ENHRY and CDR2 SYGVKD. The CDR3 spans 14 residues. J was trimmed by 3 bases and V by 11 bases; bases with no gene match: 7.

This clone was found many times. The chain joins TRBV19 to TRBJ2-1; D might be TRBD1 (5 bases). CDR3 length: 15 residues. Trimming stripped 7 bases from V and 5 bases from J, with 18 bases between. CDR1 and CDR2 from the germline V gene are LNHDA and SQIVND (reference sequence). This chain's CDR3 is CASIRSQGGHNEQFF. CDR3 coding DNA: TGTGCCAGTATTCGTAGCCAGGGTGGCCACAATGAGCAGTTCTTC.

To note about this clone: A much larger clone lies a single base off, so this may be a read error. The genes are TRBV7-9 and TRBJ1-4; maybe TRBD1 (5 bases). The CDR3 covers 12 residues. The V gene lost 5 bases and the J gene lost 8 bases, with 9 bases spanning the gap. Germline CDR1 SEHNR, CDR2 FQNEAQ (reference sequence). The chain's CDR3 is CASSSRGEKLFF. As DNA, the CDR3 is TGTGCCAGCAGCAGCCGGGGGGAAAAACTGTTTTTT.